These T cell receptor beta chains were read from a single sample in a study of breast tumors, draining lymph nodes, adjacent tissues. TCRdb re-called the multiplex PCR reads through MiXCR, storing one row per CDR3 protein. The sample contains about 200,000 distinct CDR3 sequences, 31% of which appear only once. The specimen sequenced was axillary lymph node tissue. These receptors were taken from a female donor with breast cancer. Some clones in this sample may be carry-over from other donors' samples. The CDR3 runs from the conserved cysteine through the conserved F or W. D genes are given only for firm matches. The listing skips clone size in some rows; elsewhere it reads once, few, many or a size class.

TRBJ1-5,.,TRBV7-9,14,.,TGTGCCAGCAGCTTAGCGGGTATCAATCAGCCCCAGCATTTT,CASSLAGINQPQHF
TRBJ1-4,.,TRBV2,15,.,TGTGCCAGCAGTGAGGAAGCAGGCTTATCTGAAAAACCGTTTTTT,CASSEEAGLSEKPFF
TRBJ2-3,many,TRBV5-1,17,TRBD2,TGCGCCAGCAGCTTGGCCTTGGTAGCGGGAGTAACAGATACGCAGTATTTT,CASSLALVAGVTDTQYF
TRBJ1-5,many,TRBV5-5,13,.,TGTGCCAGCAGCCCGGGACCGGATCAGCCCCAGCATTTT,CASSPGPDQPQHF
TRBJ2-5,many,TRBV7-2,16,TRBD2,TGTGCCAGCAGCCCGAGGGCTAGCGGGAGACTAGAGACCCAGTACTTC,CASSPRASGRLETQYF
TRBJ1-4,many,TRBV9,15,.,TGTGCCAGCAGCACCCGGGGGGGTATAGGAGAAAAACTGTTTTTT,CASSTRGGIGEKLFF
TRBJ2-5,many,TRBV4-1,15,.,TGCGCCAGCAGCCAAGAACAGGGATCGGAAGAGACCCAGTACTTC,CASSQEQGSEETQYF
TRBJ1-4,.,TRBV5-1,15,TRBD1,TGCGCCAGCAGCGTCGGGACAGGACATAATGAAAAACTGTTTTTT,CASSVGTGHNEKLFF
TRBJ1-6,many,TRBV6-2/TRBV6-3,15,TRBD1,TGTGCCAGCAGGACTGATACAGGGGTGAATTCACCCCTCCACTTT,CASRTDTGVNSPLHF
TRBJ2-5,many,TRBV7-3,16,TRBD2,TGTGCCAGCAGGCCACCGGGACTAGCGGACCAAGAGACCCAGTACTTC,CASRPPGLADQETQYF
TRBJ2-5,.,TRBV4-1,16,.,TGCGCCAGCAGCCAAGGGGTGGCTAGCAGTCTGGAGACCCAGTACTTC,CASSQGVASSLETQYF
TRBJ1-2,.,TRBV29-1,13,.,TGCAGCGACTTTTCTTCAGGGGAGTATGGCTACACCTTC,CSDFSSGEYGYTF
TRBJ2-1,many,TRBV20-1,14,.,TGCAGTGCAGGGGTGCCCGGGTCCAACAATGAGCAGTTCTTC,CSAGVPGSNNEQFF
TRBJ2-7,many,TRBV28,13,TRBD2,TGTGCCAGCGGAGCGGGAGGGGGCTACGAGCAGTACTTC,CASGAGGGYEQYF
TRBJ2-1,many,TRBV11-2,15,TRBD1,TGTGCCAGCAGCTCCCACAGGGGGCGAGCGGGTGAGCAGTTCTTC,CASSSHRGRAGEQFF
TRBJ2-6,.,TRBV27,14,.,TGTGCCAGCTCTGGACTGACGGGGGCCAACGTCCTGACTTTC,CASSGLTGANVLTF
TRBJ1-4,.,TRBV7-2,14,.,TGTGCCAGCAGCCGCCGTGGGGAAGGCGAAAAACTGTTTTTT,CASSRRGEGEKLFF
TRBJ2-3,.,TRBV19,15,.,TGTGCCAGTAACCCGGGTAAAAGAGTGTCAGATACGCAGTATTTT,CASNPGKRVSDTQYF
TRBJ2-1,many,TRBV9,18,TRBD2,TGTGCCAGCAGCGTAGTGGGACTAGCGGATAGCTCCTACAATGAGCAGTTCTTC,CASSVVGLADSSYNEQFF
TRBJ1-2,.,TRBV4-3,10,.,TGCGCCAGCAGCCAAGGTGGCTACACCTTC,CASSQGGYTF
TRBJ1-4,many,TRBV12-3/TRBV12-4,14,TRBD1,TGTGCCAGCAGTCCGAGGGGGCGAGGGGAAAAACTGTTTTTT,CASSPRGRGEKLFF
TRBJ1-2,many,TRBV18,14,TRBD1,TGTGCCAGCTCACCTGGGACAGGGGCGGGCGGCTACACCTTC,CASSPGTGAGGYTF